This T cell receptor beta chain was identified during a study of blood T cell repertoires in COVID-19. Across the whole study: Samples came from the United States, Italy and Spain, spanning acute and convalescent COVID-19. Sources were T cells, B-cell-depleted T cells, or PBMCs; the material itself was cDNA or gDNA.

Authors' analysis steps: The assay estimated nucleated cells by amplifying reference gene primers. Using immunoSEQ multiplex PCR, the repertoire was profiled, and TCRdb retains in-frame clones only, with some absent. The V and J calls and the clone size are those of that table, but D and trimming were determined from the DNA. The repertoire has over 150,000 clones, more than 75% of them found once; the top ten carry about 2.5%. The CDR3 runs 17 residues. Germline V gene sequence: CDR1 SGHTS, CDR2 YDEGEE. V shed 0 bases, J shed 9 bases, and the junction held 11 bases outside the gene matches. This clone was seen a few times.

This chain joins TRBV5-8 and TRBJ1-6; 8 bases map to TRBD1. The material sequenced was peripheral blood. This clonotype was sampled from a man in his forties with active or convalescent COVID-19. The CDR3 spells CASSLGQGRDLSSPLHF. The CDR3 DNA reads TGTGCCAGCAGCTTGGGACAGGGGCGCGACCTTAGTTCACCCCTCCACTTT.